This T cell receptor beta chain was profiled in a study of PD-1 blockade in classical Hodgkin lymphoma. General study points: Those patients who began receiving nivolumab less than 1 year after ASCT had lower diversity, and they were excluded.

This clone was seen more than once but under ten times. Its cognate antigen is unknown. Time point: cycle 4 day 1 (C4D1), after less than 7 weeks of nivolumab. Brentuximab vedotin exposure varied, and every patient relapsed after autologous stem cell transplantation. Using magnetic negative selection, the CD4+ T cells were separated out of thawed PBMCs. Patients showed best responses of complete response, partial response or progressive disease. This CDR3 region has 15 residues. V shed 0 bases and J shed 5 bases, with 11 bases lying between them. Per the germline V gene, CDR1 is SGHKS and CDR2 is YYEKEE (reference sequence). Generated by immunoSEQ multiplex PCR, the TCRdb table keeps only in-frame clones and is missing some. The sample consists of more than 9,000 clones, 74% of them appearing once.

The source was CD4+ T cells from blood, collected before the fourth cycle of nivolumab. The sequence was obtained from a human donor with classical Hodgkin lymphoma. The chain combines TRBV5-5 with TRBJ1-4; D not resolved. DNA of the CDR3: TGTGCCAGCAGCTTGGGTACGGTTATGAATGAAAAACTGTTTTTT. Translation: CASSLGTVMNEKLFF.